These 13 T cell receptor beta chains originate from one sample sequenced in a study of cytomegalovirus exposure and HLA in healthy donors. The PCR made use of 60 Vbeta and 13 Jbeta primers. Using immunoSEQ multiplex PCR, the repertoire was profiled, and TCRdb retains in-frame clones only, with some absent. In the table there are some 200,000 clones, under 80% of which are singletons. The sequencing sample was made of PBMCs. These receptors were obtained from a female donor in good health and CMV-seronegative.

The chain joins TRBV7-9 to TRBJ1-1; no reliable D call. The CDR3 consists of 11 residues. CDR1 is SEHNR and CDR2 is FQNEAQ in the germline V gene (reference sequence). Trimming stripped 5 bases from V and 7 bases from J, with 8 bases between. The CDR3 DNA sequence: TGTGCCAGCAGCAAACAGATTGAAGCTTTCTTT. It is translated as CASSKQIEAFF.

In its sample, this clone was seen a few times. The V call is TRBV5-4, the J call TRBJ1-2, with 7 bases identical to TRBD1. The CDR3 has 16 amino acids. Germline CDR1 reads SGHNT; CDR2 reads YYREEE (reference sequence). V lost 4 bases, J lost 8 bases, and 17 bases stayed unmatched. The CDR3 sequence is CASSQGEGDRAFGYTF. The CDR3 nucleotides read TGTGCCAGCAGCCAAGGTGAGGGTGACAGGGCGTTCGGCTACACCTTC.

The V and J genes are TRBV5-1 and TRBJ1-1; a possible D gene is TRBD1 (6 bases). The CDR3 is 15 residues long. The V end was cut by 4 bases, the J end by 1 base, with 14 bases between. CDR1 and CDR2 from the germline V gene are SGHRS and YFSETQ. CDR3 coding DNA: TGCGCCAGCAGCCCACGAGGGACAACGAACACTGAAGCTTTCTTT. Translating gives CASSPRGTTNTEAFF.

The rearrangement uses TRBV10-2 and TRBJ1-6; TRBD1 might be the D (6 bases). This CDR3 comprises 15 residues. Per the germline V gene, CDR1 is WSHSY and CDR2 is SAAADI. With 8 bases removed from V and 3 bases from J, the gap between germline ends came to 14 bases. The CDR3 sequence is CASARTVIYNSPLHF. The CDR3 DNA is TGCGCCAGCGCCAGGACAGTGATCTATAATTCACCCCTCCACTTT.

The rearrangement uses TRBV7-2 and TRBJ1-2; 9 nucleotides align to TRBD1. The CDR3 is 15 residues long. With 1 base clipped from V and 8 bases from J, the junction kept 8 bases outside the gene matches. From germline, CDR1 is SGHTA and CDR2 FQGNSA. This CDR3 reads CASSLVEGQGRGYTF. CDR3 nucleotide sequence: TGTGCCAGCAGCTTAGTGGAGGGACAGGGACGCGGCTACACCTTC. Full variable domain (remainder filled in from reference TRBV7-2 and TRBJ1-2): GAGVSQSPSNKVTEKGKDVELRCDPISGHTALYWYRQSLGQGLEFLIYFQGNSAPDKSGLPSDRFSAERTGGSVSTLTIQRTQQEDSAVYLCASSLVEGQGRGYTFGSGTRLTVV.

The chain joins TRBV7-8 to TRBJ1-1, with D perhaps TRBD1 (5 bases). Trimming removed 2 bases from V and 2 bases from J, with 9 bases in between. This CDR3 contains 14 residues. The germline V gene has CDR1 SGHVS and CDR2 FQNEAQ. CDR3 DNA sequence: TGTGCCAGCAGCTTATCGGGGGTCAACACTGAAGCTTTCTTT. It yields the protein CASSLSGVNTEAFF.

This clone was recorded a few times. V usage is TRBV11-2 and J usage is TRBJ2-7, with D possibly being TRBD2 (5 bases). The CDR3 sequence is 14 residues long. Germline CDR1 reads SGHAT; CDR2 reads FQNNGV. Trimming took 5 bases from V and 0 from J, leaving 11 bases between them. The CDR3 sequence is CASSREGPSYEQYF. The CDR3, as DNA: TGTGCCAGCAGCCGAGAGGGCCCCTCCTACGAGCAGTACTTC.

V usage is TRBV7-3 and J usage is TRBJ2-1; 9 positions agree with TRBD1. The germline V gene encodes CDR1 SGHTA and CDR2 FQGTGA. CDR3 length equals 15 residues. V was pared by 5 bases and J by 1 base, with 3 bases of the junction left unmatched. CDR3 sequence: CASSPGQGSYNEQFF. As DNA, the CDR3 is TGTGCCAGCAGCCCGGGACAGGGTTCCTACAATGAGCAGTTCTTC.

The CDR3 bases are TGCGCCAGCAGCGCGGGGACAGGGGGGAACACTGAAGCTTTCTTT. It codes for CASSAGTGGNTEAFF. The rearrangement joins TRBV5-1 to TRBJ1-1; TRBD1 matches at 11 bases. The CDR3 sequence is 15 residues long. V trimming: 4 bases; J trimming: 1 base; junction bases outside the gene matches: 3. Germline V gene data show CDR1 as SGHRS and CDR2 as YFSETQ.

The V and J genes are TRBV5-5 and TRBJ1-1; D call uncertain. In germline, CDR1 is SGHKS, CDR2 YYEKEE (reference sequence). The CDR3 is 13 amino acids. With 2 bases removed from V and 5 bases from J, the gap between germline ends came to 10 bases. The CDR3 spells CASSFFTRTEAFF. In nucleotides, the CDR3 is TGTGCCAGCAGCTTCTTTACGAGGACTGAAGCTTTCTTT.

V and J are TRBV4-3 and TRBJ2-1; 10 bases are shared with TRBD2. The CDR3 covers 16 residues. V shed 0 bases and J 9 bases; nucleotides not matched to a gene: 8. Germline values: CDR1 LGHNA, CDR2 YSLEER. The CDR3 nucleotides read TGCGCCAGCAGCCAAGAAGCTAAGCGGGGGGGAGGTGAGCAGTTCTTC. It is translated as CASSQEAKRGGGEQFF.

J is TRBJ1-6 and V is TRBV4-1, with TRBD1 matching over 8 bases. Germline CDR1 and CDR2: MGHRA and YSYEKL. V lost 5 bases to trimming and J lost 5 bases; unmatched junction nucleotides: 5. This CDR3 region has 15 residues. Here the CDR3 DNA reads TGCGCCAGCAGCACACGGGACAGGAATAATTCACCCCTCCACTTT. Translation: CASSTRDRNNSPLHF.

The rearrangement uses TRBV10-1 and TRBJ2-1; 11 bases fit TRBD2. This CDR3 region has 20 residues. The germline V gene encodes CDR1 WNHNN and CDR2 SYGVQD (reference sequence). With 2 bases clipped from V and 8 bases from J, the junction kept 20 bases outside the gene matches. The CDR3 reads CASSEANRELSGRAVDEQFF. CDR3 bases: TGCGCCAGCAGTGAGGCCAACCGGGAACTTAGCGGGAGGGCCGTCGATGAGCAGTTCTTC.